The entry that follows covers one TCR beta chain sequence. No antigen is known for it. Each contributor possessed a minimum of one pre-ART and a minimum of two post-ART PBMC samples. The sample comes from a study of long-term antiretroviral therapy in people with HIV. Across the whole study: A decade or so separates the oldest specimens from the later 2015 immediate-ART recommendation.

The run of the v3.0 immunoSEQ assay was at survey level. Repertoires were generated with immunoSEQ multiplex PCR, while TCRdb's copy carries only in-frame clones and drops some. The sample gives 21,000 or so clones, about 89% of which show up once; around 3.3% is in the top ten. Study-wide results and caveats: Controls exceeded HIV repertoires in CDR3 length range.

The trim removed 0 bases at V and 7 bases at J, leaving 5 bases unmatched. CDR1 and CDR2 (germline): SEHNR, FQNEAQ (reference sequence). CDR3 length: 15 amino acids. The material was unsorted PBMCs, obtained 2.5 to 2.7 years after starting antiretroviral therapy. The chain is built from TRBV7-9 and TRBJ2-7, with 11 nucleotides matching TRBD2. The receptor was isolated from a woman between 50 and 59 years old with HIV. The CDR3 region is CASSLATSGIVEQYF. CDR3 DNA: TGTGCCAGCAGCTTAGCGACTAGCGGGATAGTAGAGCAGTACTTC.